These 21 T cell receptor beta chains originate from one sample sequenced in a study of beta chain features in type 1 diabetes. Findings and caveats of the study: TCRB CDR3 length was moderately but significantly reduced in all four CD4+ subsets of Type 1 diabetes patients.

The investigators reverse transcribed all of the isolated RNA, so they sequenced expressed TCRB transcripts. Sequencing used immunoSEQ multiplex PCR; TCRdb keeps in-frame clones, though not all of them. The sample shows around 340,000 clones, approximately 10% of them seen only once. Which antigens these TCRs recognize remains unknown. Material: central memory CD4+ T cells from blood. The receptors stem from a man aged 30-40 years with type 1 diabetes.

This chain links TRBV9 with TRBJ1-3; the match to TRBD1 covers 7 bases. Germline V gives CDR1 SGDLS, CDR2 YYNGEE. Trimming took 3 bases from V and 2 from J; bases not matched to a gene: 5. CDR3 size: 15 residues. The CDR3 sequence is CASSALGTAGNTIYF. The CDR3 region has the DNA TGTGCCAGCAGCGCCTTGGGGACAGCTGGAAACACCATATATTTT.

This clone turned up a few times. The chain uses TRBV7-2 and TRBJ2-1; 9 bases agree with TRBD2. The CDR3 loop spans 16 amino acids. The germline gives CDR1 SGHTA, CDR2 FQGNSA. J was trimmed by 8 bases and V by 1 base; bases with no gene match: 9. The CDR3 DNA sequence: TGTGCCAGCAGCTTAGTAACGGGCGGGGGGGCCGATGAGCAGTTCTTC. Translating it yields CASSLVTGGGADEQFF.

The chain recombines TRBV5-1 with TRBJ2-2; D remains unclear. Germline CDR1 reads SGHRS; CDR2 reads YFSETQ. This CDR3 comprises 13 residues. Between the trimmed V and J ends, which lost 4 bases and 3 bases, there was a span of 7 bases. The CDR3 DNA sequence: TGCGCCAGCAGCCCTCTTGACACCGGGGAGCTGTTTTTT. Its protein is CASSPLDTGELFF.

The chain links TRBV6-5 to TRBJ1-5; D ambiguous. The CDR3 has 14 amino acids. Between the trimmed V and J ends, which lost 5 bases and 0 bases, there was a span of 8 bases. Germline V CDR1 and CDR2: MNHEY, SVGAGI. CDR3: CASSTTDSNQPQHF. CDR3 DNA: TGTGCCAGCAGTACCACAGATAGCAATCAGCCCCAGCATTTT.

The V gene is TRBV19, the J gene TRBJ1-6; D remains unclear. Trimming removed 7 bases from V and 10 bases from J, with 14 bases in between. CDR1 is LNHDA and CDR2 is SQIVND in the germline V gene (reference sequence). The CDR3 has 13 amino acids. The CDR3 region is CASNEYGESPLHF. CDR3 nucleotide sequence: TGTGCCAGTAACGAATATGGGGAATCACCCCTCCACTTT.

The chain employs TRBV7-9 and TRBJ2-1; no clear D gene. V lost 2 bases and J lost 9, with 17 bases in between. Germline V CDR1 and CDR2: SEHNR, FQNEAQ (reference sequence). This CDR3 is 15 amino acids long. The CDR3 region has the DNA TGTGCCAGCAGCTTAATGAGTGGGGTACCCGGTGAGCAGTTCTTC. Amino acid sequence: CASSLMSGVPGEQFF.

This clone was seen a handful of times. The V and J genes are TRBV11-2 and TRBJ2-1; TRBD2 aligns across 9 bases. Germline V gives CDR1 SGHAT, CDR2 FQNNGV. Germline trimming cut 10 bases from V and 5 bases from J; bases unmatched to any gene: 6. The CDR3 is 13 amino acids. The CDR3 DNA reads TGTGCCACCTCGACTAGCGGCAACAATGAGCAGTTCTTC. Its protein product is CATSTSGNNEQFF.

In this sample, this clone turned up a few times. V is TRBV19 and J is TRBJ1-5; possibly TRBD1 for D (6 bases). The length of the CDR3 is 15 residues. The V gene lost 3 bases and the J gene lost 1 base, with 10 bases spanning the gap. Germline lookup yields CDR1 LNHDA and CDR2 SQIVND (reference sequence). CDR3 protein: CASSMGGTSNQPQHF. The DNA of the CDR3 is TGTGCCAGTAGTATGGGAGGGACAAGCAATCAGCCCCAGCATTTT.

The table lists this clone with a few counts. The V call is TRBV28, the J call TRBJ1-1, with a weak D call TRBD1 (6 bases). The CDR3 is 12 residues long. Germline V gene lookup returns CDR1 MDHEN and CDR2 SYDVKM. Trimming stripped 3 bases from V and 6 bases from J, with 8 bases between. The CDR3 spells CASSFWGPEAFF. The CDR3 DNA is TGTGCCAGCAGTTTCTGGGGGCCTGAAGCTTTCTTT.

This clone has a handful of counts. The CDR3 bases are TGTGCCAGCAGTGAATATACAGGGCAAGAGACCCAGTACTTC. This gives the protein CASSEYTGQETQYF. The chain couples TRBV25-1 to TRBJ2-5; D might be TRBD1 (6 bases). Germline-derived CDR1 and CDR2 are MGHDK and SYGVNS. Trimming removed 0 bases at V and 2 bases at J, with 7 bases between. CDR3 size: 14 residues.

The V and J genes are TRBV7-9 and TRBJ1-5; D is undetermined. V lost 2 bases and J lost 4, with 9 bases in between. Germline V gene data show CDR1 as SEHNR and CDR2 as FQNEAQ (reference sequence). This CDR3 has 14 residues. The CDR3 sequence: CASSLFGENQPQHF. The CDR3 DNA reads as TGTGCCAGCAGCTTATTCGGGGAGAATCAGCCCCAGCATTTT.

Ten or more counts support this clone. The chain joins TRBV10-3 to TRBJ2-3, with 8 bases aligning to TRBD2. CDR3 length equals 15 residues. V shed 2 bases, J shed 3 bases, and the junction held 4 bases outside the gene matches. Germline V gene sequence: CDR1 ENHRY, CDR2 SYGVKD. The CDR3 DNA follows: TGTGCCATCAGTGAGGGGACGGGGGGGACAGATACGCAGTATTTT. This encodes CAISEGTGGTDTQYF.

DNA of the CDR3: TGTGCCAGCAGCGTACAGGGAAGCGATGAAAAACTGTTTTTT. This codes for CASSVQGSDEKLFF. The chain joins TRBV9 to TRBJ1-4; weak D call: TRBD1 (5 bases). V lost 1 base and J lost 6, with 10 bases in between. CDR1 and CDR2 from the germline V gene are SGDLS and YYNGEE. The length of the CDR3 is 14 residues.

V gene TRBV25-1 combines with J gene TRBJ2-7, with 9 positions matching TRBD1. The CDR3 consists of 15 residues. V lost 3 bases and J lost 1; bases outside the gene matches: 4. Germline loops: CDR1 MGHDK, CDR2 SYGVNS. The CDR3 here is CASSDPGQGSYEQYF. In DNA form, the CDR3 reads TGTGCCAGCAGTGACCCGGGACAGGGATCCTACGAGCAGTACTTC.

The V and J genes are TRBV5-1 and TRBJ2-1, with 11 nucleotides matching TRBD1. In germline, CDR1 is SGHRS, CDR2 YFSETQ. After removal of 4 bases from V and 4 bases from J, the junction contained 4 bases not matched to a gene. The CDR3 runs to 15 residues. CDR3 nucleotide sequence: TGCGCCAGCAGCAGGACAGGGGGCCGATACAATGAGCAGTTCTTC. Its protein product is CASSRTGGRYNEQFF.

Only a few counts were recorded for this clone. CDR3 nucleotides: TGTGCCAGCAGCTTCGTCGGAACTGGGGAGACCCAGTACTTC. It translates to CASSFVGTGETQYF. This chain joins TRBV7-2 and TRBJ2-5; the D is unclear. Germline CDR1 and CDR2: SGHTA and FQGNSA. V was clipped by 3 bases and J by 5 bases, with 13 bases between them. This CDR3 spans 14 amino acids. Full variable domain (outside the CDR3, taken from reference TRBV7-2 and TRBJ2-5): GAGVSQSPSNKVTEKGKDVELRCDPISGHTALYWYRQSLGQGLEFLIYFQGNSAPDKSGLPSDRFSAERTGGSVSTLTIQRTQQEDSAVYLCASSFVGTGETQYFGPGTRLLVL.

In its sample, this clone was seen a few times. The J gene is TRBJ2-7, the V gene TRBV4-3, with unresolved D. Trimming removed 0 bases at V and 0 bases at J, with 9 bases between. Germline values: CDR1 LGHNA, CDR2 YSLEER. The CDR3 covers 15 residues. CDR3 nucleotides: TGCGCCAGCAGCCAAGATTCGCAAGCCTCCTACGAGCAGTACTTC. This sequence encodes CASSQDSQASYEQYF.

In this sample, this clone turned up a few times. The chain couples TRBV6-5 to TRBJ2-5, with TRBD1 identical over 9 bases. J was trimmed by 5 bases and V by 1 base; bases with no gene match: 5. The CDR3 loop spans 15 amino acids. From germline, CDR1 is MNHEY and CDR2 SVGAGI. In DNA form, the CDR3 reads TGTGCCAGCAGTTACTTGGGACAGGGAGGGGAGACCCAGTACTTC. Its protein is CASSYLGQGGETQYF.

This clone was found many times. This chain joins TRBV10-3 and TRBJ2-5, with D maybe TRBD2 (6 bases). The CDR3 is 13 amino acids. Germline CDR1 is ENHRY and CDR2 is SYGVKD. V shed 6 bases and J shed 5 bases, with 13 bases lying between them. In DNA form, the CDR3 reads TGTGCCATCAGCGTCGGGGGTGGCGAGACCCAGTACTTC. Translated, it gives CAISVGGGETQYF.

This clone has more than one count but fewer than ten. The CDR3 protein is CASGTRLAGAYNEQFF. The CDR3 DNA reads TGTGCCAGCGGAACCCGACTAGCGGGGGCCTACAATGAGCAGTTCTTC. This chain joins TRBV2 and TRBJ2-1, with 12 bases aligning to TRBD2. This CDR3 spans 16 amino acids. Trimming took 8 bases from V and 2 from J; bases not matched to a gene: 7. Germline V gene sequence: CDR1 SNHLY, CDR2 FYNNEI.

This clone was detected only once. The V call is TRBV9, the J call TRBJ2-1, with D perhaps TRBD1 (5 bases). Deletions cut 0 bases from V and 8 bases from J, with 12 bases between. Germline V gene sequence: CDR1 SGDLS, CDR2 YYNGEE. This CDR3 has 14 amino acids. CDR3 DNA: TGTGCCAGCAGCGTAGGGGTAGGGGTCCATGAGCAGTTCTTC. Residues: CASSVGVGVHEQFF. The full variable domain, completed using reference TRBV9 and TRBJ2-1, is DSGVTQTPKHLITATGQRVTLRCSPRSGDLSVYWYQQSLDQGLQFLIQYYNGEERAKGNILERFSAQQFPDLHSELNLSSLELGDSALYFCASSVGVGVHEQFFGPGTRLTVL.